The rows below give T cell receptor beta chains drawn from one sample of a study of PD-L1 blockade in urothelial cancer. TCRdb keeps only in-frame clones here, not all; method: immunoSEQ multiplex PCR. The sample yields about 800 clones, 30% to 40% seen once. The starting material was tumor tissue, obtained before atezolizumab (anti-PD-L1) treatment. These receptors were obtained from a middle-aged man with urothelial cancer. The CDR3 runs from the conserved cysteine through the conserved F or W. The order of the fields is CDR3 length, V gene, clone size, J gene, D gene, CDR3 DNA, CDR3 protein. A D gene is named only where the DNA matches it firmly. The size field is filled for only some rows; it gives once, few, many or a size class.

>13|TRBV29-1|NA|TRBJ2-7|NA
TGCAGCGCCCTCGGGACTCTCGCCTACGAGCAGTACTTC
CSALGTLAYEQYF
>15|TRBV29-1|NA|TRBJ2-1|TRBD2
TGCAGCGCCAGACTAGCGGCCCAAGGCCACTATGAGCAGTTCTTC
CSARLAAQGHYEQFF
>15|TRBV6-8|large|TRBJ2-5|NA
TGTGCCAGCAGTTACTTCGGGGGGCGGCAAGAGACCCAGTACTTC
CASSYFGGRQETQYF
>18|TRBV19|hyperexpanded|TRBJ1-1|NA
TGTGCCAGTAGTATGGGAGGAGGGCAGGGTCTCATGAACACTGAAGCTTTCTTT
CASSMGGGQGLMNTEAFF
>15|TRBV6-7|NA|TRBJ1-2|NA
TGTGCCAGCATCGATTCTCCCGGGAACCCCTCCGGCTACACCTTC
CASIDSPGNPSGYTF
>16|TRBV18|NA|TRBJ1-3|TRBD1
TGTGCCAGCTCACCGGCAACAGGGGGCCCTGGAAACACCATATATTTT
CASSPATGGPGNTIYF
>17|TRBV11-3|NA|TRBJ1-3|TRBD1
TGTGCCAGCAGCTCCCTGGGACAGGGGAACTCTGGAAACACCATATATTTT
CASSSLGQGNSGNTIYF
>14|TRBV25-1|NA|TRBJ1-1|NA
TGTGCCAGCCGGGGGACCGCTTTTAGGACTGAAGCTTTCTTT
CASRGTAFRTEAFF
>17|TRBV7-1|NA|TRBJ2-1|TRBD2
TGTGCCAGCAGCTTGCACCCTAGCGGGTCCGCCTACAATGAGCAGTTCTTC
CASSLHPSGSAYNEQFF
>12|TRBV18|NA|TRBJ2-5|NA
TGTGCCAGCTCACCACGCGCGGAGACCCAGTACTTC
CASSPRAETQYF
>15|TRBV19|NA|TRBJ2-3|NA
TGTGCCAGTAGTATCGACGGAGCCCTGGCAGATACGCAGTATTTT
CASSIDGALADTQYF
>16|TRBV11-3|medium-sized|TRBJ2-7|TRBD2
TGTGCCAGCAGCTCCGCCCTTAGCGGGATCCCCTACGAGCAGTACTTC
CASSSALSGIPYEQYF
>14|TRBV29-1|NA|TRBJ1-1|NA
TGCAGCGTCAATAAGGGGGGCGCGGGAACTGAAGCTTTCTTT
CSVNKGGAGTEAFF
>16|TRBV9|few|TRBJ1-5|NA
TGTGCCAGCGGGAAGGAGGTTAGGTCAAGCAATCAGCCCCAGCATTTT
CASGKEVRSSNQPQHF
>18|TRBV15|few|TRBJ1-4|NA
TGTGCCACCAGCAGAGATCAGGGCGGGACGGCCTATAATGAAAAACTGTTTTTT
CATSRDQGGTAYNEKLFF
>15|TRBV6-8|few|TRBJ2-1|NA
TGTGCCAGCAGCAGGACAACAAGCTCCTACAATGAGCAGTTCTTC
CASSRTTSSYNEQFF
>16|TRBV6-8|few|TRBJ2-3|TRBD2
TGTGCCAGCAGGGAACGGTCTAGCGGGGGGGCGGATACGCAGTATTTT
CASRERSSGGADTQYF
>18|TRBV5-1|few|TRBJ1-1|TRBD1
TGCGCCAGCAGCCCCCCGACAGGGTCCTATACTCTGAACACTGAAGCTTTCTTT
CASSPPTGSYTLNTEAFF